This passage covers 13 T cell receptor beta chains from one sample sequenced in a study of CD8 T cells in ankylosing spondylitis (dated by TCRdb to about 2017). Receptor amplification or capture employed 5' RACE. The sequencer was an Illumina HiSeq 2500. TCRdb cleaned the public reads at Q25 with fastp, built clones with MiXCR and kept in-frame beta chains. Identical CDR3 proteins give one entry, which carries the most common genes and DNA. The sample table holds about 220,000 distinct CDR3 sequences, of which about 10% were seen once. The ten top clones hold approximately 20% of the sample. The sequencing sample was made of blood, either unsorted or a sorted T cell fraction (not recorded which). The receptors shown here come from a male donor with ankylosing spondylitis or in good health (not recorded which).

This clonotype was seen at least ten times. This chain connects TRBV20-1 to TRBJ2-1, with TRBD2 matching 16 bases. V was pared by 5 bases and J by 1 base, with 8 bases of the junction left unmatched. The CDR3 is made up of 18 amino acids. Germline CDR1 reads DFQATT; CDR2 reads SNEGSKA (reference sequence). Written as DNA, the CDR3 is TGCAGTGCTCCGGGACTAGCGGGGGGGTTGGGGTCCTACAATGAGCAGTTCTTC. This encodes CSAPGLAGGLGSYNEQFF.

This clonotype was recorded many times. V usage is TRBV12-3 or TRBV12-4 and J usage is TRBJ1-3, with unresolved D. There are 14 residues in the CDR3. V was clipped by 6 bases and J by 7 bases, with 16 bases between them. CDR3 coding DNA: TGTGCCAGCAGAACTACACAAACCGGGAACACCATATATTTT. Amino acid sequence: CASRTTQTGNTIYF.

At least ten counts were recorded for this clonotype. This sequence joins TRBV6-5 and TRBJ2-1, with TRBD2 identical over 13 bases. This CDR3 is built from 12 residues. Germline trimming cut 7 bases from V and 12 bases from J; bases unmatched to any gene: 3. Germline V gene lookup returns CDR1 MNHEY and CDR2 SVGAGI. For the CDR3, the DNA is TGTGCCAGCATTACTAGCGGGGGGGTGCAGTTCTTC. It yields the protein CASITSGGVQFF.

The chain recombines TRBV29-1 with TRBJ2-3, with 9 bases aligning to TRBD1. V gave up 1 base and J gave up 5 bases; unmatched junction bases: 4. CDR3 length: 14 residues. The germline V gene has CDR1 SQVTM and CDR2 ANQGSEA. The CDR3 region is CSVEGGQGKDTQYF. CDR3 DNA: TGCAGCGTTGAAGGGGGACAGGGCAAAGATACGCAGTATTTT.

This clonotype was counted ten times or more. The V gene is TRBV5-6, the J gene TRBJ1-6; D uncertain. The CDR3 runs 14 residues. Trimming cost V 1 base and J 8 bases, with 10 bases left between them. Germline V gene sequence: CDR1 SGHDT, CDR2 YYEEEE. CDR3 sequence: CASSLSRADSPLHF. CDR3 sequence (DNA): TGTGCCAGCAGCTTGTCCAGAGCGGATTCACCCCTCCACTTT.

The sample holds many counts of this clonotype. This chain links TRBV5-1 with TRBJ2-2, with D tentatively TRBD1 (6 bases). Germline assignment: CDR1 SGHRS and CDR2 YFSETQ. V lost 4 bases and J lost 2, with 12 bases in between. There are 15 residues in the CDR3. The CDR3 region is CASSKDRTNTGELFF. CDR3 coding DNA: TGCGCCAGCAGCAAAGACAGGACAAACACCGGGGAGCTGTTTTTT. Combining the CDR3 with reference TRBV5-1 and TRBJ2-2 gives the whole variable domain KAGVTQTPRYLIKTRGQQVTLSCSPISGHRSVSWYQQTPGQGLQFLFEYFSETQRNKGNFPGRFSGRQFSNSRSEMNVSTLELGDSALYLCASSKDRTNTGELFFGEGSRLTVL.

As to this clonotype: Just one base apart from a much larger clone, this may be a read error. This chain links TRBV5-1 with TRBJ2-5; TRBD2 matches at 8 bases. This CDR3 spans 16 amino acids. From germline, CDR1 is SGHRS and CDR2 YFSETQ. V was clipped by 2 bases and J by 3 bases; unmatched bases: 9. The CDR3 loop reads CASSFRAGGAEETQYF. The CDR3 region has the DNA TGCGCCAGCAGCTTTCGGGCGGGGGGCGCTGAAGAGACCCAGTACTTC.

This clonotype was seen a handful of times. The V and J genes are TRBV12-3 or TRBV12-4 and TRBJ2-1; D tentatively fits TRBD1 or TRBD2 (5 bases each). This CDR3 is built from 14 residues. V was pared by 10 bases and J by 4 bases, with 17 bases between. This CDR3 is CATNDLGAYNEQFF. The DNA for the CDR3 is TGTGCCACCAACGATCTCGGGGCATACAATGAGCAGTTCTTC.

There are many counts of this clonotype. This chain uses TRBV12-3 or TRBV12-4 with TRBJ1-1, with D hard to call. Trimming cost V 3 bases and J 5 bases, with 10 bases left between them. This CDR3 contains 13 residues. The CDR3 reads CASSFGQRTEAFF. The CDR3 region has the DNA TGTGCCAGCAGTTTCGGTCAGCGGACTGAAGCTTTCTTT.

This clonotype was detected once. The V and J genes are TRBV3-1 and TRBJ2-7; D call uncertain. The V end lost 4 bases, the J end lost 2 bases, and 9 bases lay between the germline ends. Per the germline V gene, CDR1 is LGHDT and CDR2 is YNNKEL (reference sequence). This CDR3 is built from 13 residues. CDR3 sequence: CASSPRLTYEQYF. The CDR3 DNA reads TGTGCCAGCAGCCCGCGGCTAACCTACGAGCAGTACTTC.

This clonotype was counted ten times or more. This rearrangement joins TRBV28 to TRBJ2-7; the D is unclear. The germline CDR1 and CDR2 sequences are MDHEN and SYDVKM. The CDR3 is made up of 15 amino acids. V lost 5 bases and J lost 1, with 15 bases in between. CDR3 residues: CASSPPDLGSYEQYF. CDR3 in DNA: TGTGCCAGCAGTCCCCCCGATCTGGGATCCTACGAGCAGTACTTC.

The chain joins TRBV12-3 or TRBV12-4 to TRBJ2-1; D uncertain. CDR3 length: 12 residues. The ends were cut back, 3 bases at V and 9 bases at J, with 9 bases in the middle. The CDR3 loop is CASSLGIGEQFF. As DNA, the CDR3 is TGTGCCAGCAGTTTGGGGATAGGTGAGCAGTTCTTC.

This clonotype was seen many times. J is TRBJ2-2 and V is TRBV20-1; a possible D gene is TRBD2 (5 bases). Trimming removed 3 bases at V and 3 bases at J, with 8 bases between. CDR3 size: 13 residues. Germline CDR1 DFQATT, CDR2 SNEGSKA (reference sequence). CDR3 amino acids: CSARGEDTGELFF. Written as DNA, the CDR3 is TGCAGTGCTAGGGGAGAGGACACCGGGGAGCTGTTTTTT.